The clone carrying this T cell receptor beta chain showed up just a few times. Its antigen is not identified. The CDR3 loop spans 14 amino acids. Germline CDR1 reads SGHKS; CDR2 reads YYEKEE (reference sequence). After removal of 0 bases from V and 9 bases from J, the junction contained 6 bases not matched to a gene. This specimen belongs to a study of early T cells in non-severe SARS-CoV-2 infection. About the study: It was bulk RNA from unsorted whole blood that was sequenced, and the chains were unpaired. Overall study findings and caveats: Private and CD4 specificities were missed by VDJdb matching, which favored anti-spike CD8 responses.

Attachment of unique molecular identifiers to individual cDNA molecules was performed. TCRdb recomputed calls from the 5' RACE reads with MiXCR, one row per CDR3 protein. The repertoire has about 83,000 distinct CDR3 sequences, 9% to 15% of them found once; the top ten carry just over 6.5%. The V gene is TRBV5-5, the J gene TRBJ2-1, with 7 bases lining up with TRBD1. This clonotype was obtained from an adult who was a healthcare worker with PCR-confirmed SARS-CoV-2 infection or an uninfected control (not recorded which). Source material: whole blood. CDR3 protein: CASSLAPTGAEQFF. The CDR3 nucleotides are TGTGCCAGCAGCTTGGCCCCAACAGGGGCTGAGCAGTTCTTC.